This record looks at one T cell receptor (beta chain) sequence and its context. Its antigen remains unknown. This entry is derived from a study of T-cell reconstitution after alpha-beta-depleted transplantation in children. General study findings and limits: After transplant, high TCRbeta diversity at day 60 in some patients arose from surviving recipient T cells and thymic progenitors. Hyperexpanded clones declined; after one year, newly produced T cells mostly supplied diversity. Reported findings indicate that, about two months after transplant, alpha-beta T cells came from several hundred expanded clones, which were derived from non-depleted graft cells.

A TCRbeta library incorporating unique molecular identifiers was prepared. From the PCR reads, TCRdb called clonotypes with MiXCR, one entry per CDR3 protein. The sample includes some 290,000 distinct CDR3 sequences, approximately 23% seen only once; the top ten take about a tenth. Material: PBMCs, mostly from graft donor cells, obtained 180 days after TCRalphabeta/CD19-depleted stem cell transplant. The sequence derives from a male patient under 18 who had a stem cell transplant for acute lymphoblastic leukemia, so the T cells may come from the graft donor.

This chain's CDR3 is CASSLHRGEETQYF. In nucleotides, the CDR3 is TGTGCCAGCAGTTTACACAGGGGTGAGGAGACCCAGTACTTC. The genes are TRBV28 and TRBJ2-5; TRBD1 agrees at 7 bases. Losses at the gene ends were 2 bases for V and 5 bases for J; bases not matched to a gene: 5. This CDR3 region has 14 residues. Germline CDR1 and CDR2: MDHEN and SYDVKM.